Following are 30 T cell receptor beta chains from one sample sequenced in a study of T cells after yellow fever vaccination. TCRdb re-derived calls from the 5' RACE reads in MiXCR, one entry per CDR3 protein. Among fewer than 150,000 distinct CDR3 sequences listed, 5.5% to 8% were seen once. The specimen comprised CD4+ T cells sorted from PBMCs, sampled roughly 46 days after the first yellow fever vaccination. The receptors here all came from a man aged 18 to 35 who received the YFV17D yellow fever vaccine.

This clonotype was recorded a few times. This sequence joins TRBV30 and TRBJ1-1; possible D gene TRBD1, 5 bases. The V gene lost 4 bases and the J gene lost 6 bases, with 15 bases spanning the gap. This CDR3 spans 13 amino acids. Germline V gene data show CDR1 as GTSNPN and CDR2 as SVGIG (reference sequence). CDR3 nucleotides: TGTGCCTGGACTAAGACAGTAATCGCTGAAGCTTTCTTT. Translation gives CAWTKTVIAEAFF.

This clonotype was detected ten times or more. The chain is built from TRBV10-3 and TRBJ2-2; maybe TRBD2 (5 bases). This CDR3 is built from 13 residues. The germline gives CDR1 ENHRY, CDR2 SYGVKD. Trimming took 0 bases from V and 6 from J, leaving 5 bases between them. CDR3 in DNA: TGTGCCATCAGTGAGTCGGAGGCCGGGGAGCTGTTTTTT. Its translation: CAISESEAGELFF.

Ten or more counts support this clonotype. The rearrangement links TRBV6-5 to TRBJ1-2; 7 bases are shared with TRBD1. The CDR3 loop spans 14 amino acids. Trimming at V came to 5 bases and at J to 7 bases, leaving 10 bases not matched to a gene. Germline V lookup: CDR1 MNHEY, CDR2 SVGAGI. CDR3 DNA sequence: TGTGCCAGCAGTCGGACAGGTCTGGCCTCTGGCTACACCTTC. This sequence encodes CASSRTGLASGYTF.

This clonotype has at least ten counts. The J gene is TRBJ2-3, the V gene TRBV29-1; D is unresolved. V lost 3 bases to trimming and J lost 1 base, with 8 bases between them. The CDR3 length is 13 residues. Germline-derived CDR1 and CDR2 are SQVTM and ANQGSEA. The DNA of the CDR3 is TGCAGCGTTGACAGTCGGGGCACAGATACGCAGTATTTT. This sequence encodes CSVDSRGTDTQYF.

This clonotype was seen at least ten times. V gene TRBV9 combines with J gene TRBJ2-1; 10 positions agree with TRBD2. The CDR3 loop spans 16 amino acids. Germline-derived CDR1 and CDR2 are SGDLS and YYNGEE. With V trimmed by 0 bases and J by 7 bases, 7 bases remained unmatched. Here the CDR3 reads CASSVGTSGVRNEQFF. CDR3 nucleotides: TGTGCCAGCAGCGTAGGCACTAGCGGGGTTCGGAATGAGCAGTTCTTC.

This clonotype was seen ten or more times. The chain combines TRBV29-1 with TRBJ1-1; 7 bases align to TRBD1. The V segment lost 6 bases and the J segment 10 bases; nucleotides outside the gene matches: 5. From germline, CDR1 is SQVTM and CDR2 ANQGSEA. The length of the CDR3 is 10 residues. The CDR3 protein is CSVHDRVAFF. The CDR3 region has the DNA TGCAGCGTCCACGACAGGGTAGCTTTCTTT.

The chain carries TRBV6-1 and TRBJ2-7, with D tentatively TRBD2 (7 bases). The V and J ends lost 7 bases and 3 bases respectively, with 16 bases between them. CDR3 size: 14 residues. Germline V lookup: CDR1 MNHNS, CDR2 SASEGT. In DNA, the CDR3 is TGTGCCAGCACTCACGGGGAGGGACACTACGAGCAGTACTTC. Protein sequence: CASTHGEGHYEQYF.

As for this clonotype: This could be a read error, since a much larger clone is one nucleotide away. The chain carries TRBV5-6 and TRBJ2-5, with D possibly TRBD2 on 5 matching bases. CDR3 length equals 12 residues. CDR1 SGHDT and CDR2 YYEEEE come from the germline V gene. V was cut by 4 bases and J by 8 bases, with 12 bases left in between. The DNA of the CDR3 is TGTGCCAGCAGCCGGGGTTGGTCTACCCAGTACTTC. Its protein is CASSRGWSTQYF. Variable domain in full (rest from reference TRBV5-6 and TRBJ2-5): DAGVTQSPTHLIKTRGQQVTLRCSPKSGHDTVSWYQQALGQGPQFIFQYYEEEERQRGNFPDRFSGHQFPNYSSELNVNALLLGDSALYLCASSRGWSTQYFGPGTRLLVL.

This clonotype has at least ten counts. The chain employs TRBV6-2 or TRBV6-3 and TRBJ2-1, with 7 bases matching TRBD2. The CDR3 length is 13 residues. Germline values: CDR1 MNHEY, CDR2 SVGEGT. V shed 4 bases and J 10 bases; nucleotides not matched to a gene: 7. This CDR3 is CASSSPLREEQFF. DNA of the CDR3: TGTGCCAGCAGTTCTCCTCTGCGGGAGGAGCAGTTCTTC.

This clonotype came up many times. V is TRBV6-5 and J is TRBJ2-5, with D uncertain. V dropped 10 bases and J dropped 4 bases, with 13 bases sitting between them. The CDR3 has 12 residues. In germline, CDR1 is MNHEY, CDR2 SVGAGI. In DNA, the CDR3 is TGTGCCACCTCGGGTAGTGGAGAGACCCAGTACTTC. Encoded protein: CATSGSGETQYF.

This clonotype occurred many times. This chain uses TRBV5-4 with TRBJ2-2; D is unclear. The germline V gene encodes CDR1 SGHNT and CDR2 YYREEE (reference sequence). Trimming removed 2 bases from V and 5 bases from J, with 10 bases in between. The CDR3 loop spans 14 amino acids. The CDR3 protein is CASSFSTQTGELFF. The CDR3 bases are TGTGCCAGCAGCTTTAGTACTCAAACCGGGGAGCTGTTTTTT.

This clonotype has at least ten counts. The chain is built from TRBV6-5 and TRBJ1-2; TRBD1 matches 7 bases. This CDR3 region has 16 residues. J gave up 4 bases and V 3 bases, and 11 bases lay outside the gene matches. The V gene's germline CDR1 is MNHEY and CDR2 SVGAGI. CDR3 coding DNA: TGTGCCAGCAGTTATCAACCTACCGGGACAGCCTATGGCTACACCTTC. Its translation is CASSYQPTGTAYGYTF.

This clonotype was counted ten times or more. This chain links TRBV7-9 with TRBJ2-5; D gene ambiguous. This CDR3 is built from 16 residues. V gave up 6 bases and J gave up 4 bases, with 21 bases separating them. Germline-derived CDR1 and CDR2 are SEHNR and FQNEAQ (reference sequence). Written as DNA, the CDR3 is TGTGCCAGCAGGGCGAGGCTAGTCATCAAGGGAGAGACCCAGTACTTC. As protein: CASRARLVIKGETQYF.

This clonotype was seen many times. For the CDR3, the DNA is TGTGCCAGCAGCCAAGACCCGGGCCCTAGCTACGAGCAGTACTTC. Translated, it gives CASSQDPGPSYEQYF. This rearrangement joins TRBV4-2 to TRBJ2-7; D gene uncertain. CDR3 length: 15 amino acids. V shed 0 bases and J shed 3 bases, with 12 bases lying between them. Germline V gene data show CDR1 as LGHNA and CDR2 as YNFKEQ.

At least ten counts were recorded for this clonotype. The chain combines TRBV29-1 with TRBJ1-5; D unclear. This CDR3 is 14 amino acids long. From germline, CDR1 is SQVTM and CDR2 ANQGSEA. With 4 bases removed from V and 0 bases from J, the gap between germline ends came to 10 bases. In DNA, the CDR3 is TGCAGCGTTGGCCCGGGGTATAGCAATCAGCCCCAGCATTTT. Translated: CSVGPGYSNQPQHF.

There are many counts of this clonotype. V usage is TRBV6-5 and J usage is TRBJ1-1; D uncertain. Per germline, CDR1 MNHEY and CDR2 SVGAGI. The CDR3 sequence is 14 residues long. The V and J ends lost 0 bases and 2 bases respectively, with 7 bases between them. As DNA, the CDR3 is TGTGCCAGCAGTTACTCTCGTAGTAACACTGAAGCTTTCTTT. This sequence encodes CASSYSRSNTEAFF.

In its sample, this clonotype was seen many times. The genes are TRBV7-3 and TRBJ2-1; either TRBD1 or TRBD2 may supply D (6 bases each). Trimming took off 5 bases at V and 7 bases at J, with 15 bases between the two ends. CDR1 SGHTA and CDR2 FQGTGA come from the germline V gene. The CDR3 sequence is 14 residues long. CDR3 sequence reads: CASSPPGAQNEQFF. The CDR3 DNA reads as TGTGCCAGCAGCCCTCCGGGGGCTCAGAATGAGCAGTTCTTC. The complete variable domain, with remaining parts taken from reference TRBV7-3 and TRBJ2-1, reads GAGVSQTPSNKVTEKGKYVELRCDPISGHTALYWYRQSLGQGPEFLIYFQGTGAADDSGLPNDRFFAVRPEGSVSTLKIQRTERGDSAVYLCASSPPGAQNEQFFGPGTRLTVL.

This clonotype has at least ten counts. The chain employs TRBV5-1 and TRBJ2-7; 11 bases match TRBD1. This CDR3 spans 15 amino acids. V was clipped by 4 bases and J by 4 bases; unmatched bases: 7. Germline V gene data show CDR1 as SGHRS and CDR2 as YFSETQ. CDR3 amino acids: CASSPLGTGGYEQYV. CDR3 nucleotide sequence: TGCGCCAGCAGCCCCCTCGGGACAGGGGGATACGAGCAGTACGTC.

This clonotype was counted ten times or more. The rearrangement uses TRBV12-3 or TRBV12-4 and TRBJ1-3; no firm D call. V dropped 4 bases and J dropped 2 bases, with 12 bases sitting between them. CDR3 length: 15 amino acids. This CDR3 is CASSSDRGAGNTIYF. CDR3 in DNA: TGTGCCAGCAGTTCCGACCGAGGTGCTGGAAACACCATATATTTT.

This clonotype was seen many times. The V and J genes are TRBV30 and TRBJ1-6, with no clear D. CDR3 length equals 13 residues. Per germline, CDR1 GTSNPN and CDR2 SVGIG (reference sequence). Trimming removed 3 bases at V and 0 bases at J, with 3 bases between. Written as DNA, the CDR3 is TGTGCCTGGAGCAGCTCCTATAATTCACCCCTCCACTTT. It is translated as CAWSSSYNSPLHF.

This chain connects TRBV19 to TRBJ1-2; no clear D gene. Per the germline V gene, CDR1 is LNHDA and CDR2 is SQIVND (reference sequence). CDR3 length: 17 amino acids. The V end lost 3 bases, the J end lost 0 bases, and 17 bases lay between the germline ends. The CDR3: CASSIAYNSPTNYGYTF. CDR3 bases: TGTGCCAGTAGTATCGCTTACAACTCTCCTACTAACTATGGCTACACCTTC.

This clonotype was counted between two and nine times. The chain is built from TRBV12-3 or TRBV12-4 and TRBJ1-6, with TRBD1 identical over 7 bases. The CDR3 has 14 residues. V gave up 7 bases and J gave up 8 bases; unmatched junction bases: 8. CDR3 nucleotides: TGTGCCAGCACCAGCCGGGACAGTTATTCACCCCTCCACTTT. Its protein is CASTSRDSYSPLHF.

The sample holds many counts of this clonotype. The chain combines TRBV5-1 with TRBJ2-5, with D possibly being TRBD1 or TRBD2 (5 bases each). The ends were cut back, 5 bases at V and 5 bases at J, with 16 bases in the middle. Germline V gene lookup returns CDR1 SGHRS and CDR2 YFSETQ. The CDR3 length is 14 residues. CDR3 loop: CASRSWGRAETQYF. CDR3 bases: TGCGCCAGCAGAAGTTGGGGACGGGCTGAGACCCAGTACTTC.

This clonotype was observed many times. The rearrangement uses TRBV27 and TRBJ1-1; D unclear. V dropped 5 bases and J dropped 3 bases, with 16 bases sitting between them. Germline V gives CDR1 MNHEY, CDR2 SMNVEV (reference sequence). The CDR3 loop spans 15 amino acids. CDR3 region: CASSPRRIPDTEAFF. For the CDR3, the DNA is TGTGCCAGCAGTCCCCGACGGATCCCGGACACTGAAGCTTTCTTT.

This rearrangement joins TRBV20-1 to TRBJ2-1, with 11 bases that match TRBD2. CDR1 DFQATT and CDR2 SNEGSKA come from the germline V gene (reference sequence). After removal of 7 bases from V and 0 bases from J, the junction contained 11 bases not matched to a gene. The CDR3 consists of 17 residues. The CDR3 DNA sequence: TGCAGTGTCAGAGGGACTAGCGGCCTTAGCTCCTACAATGAGCAGTTCTTC. The encoded protein is CSVRGTSGLSSYNEQFF.

This clonotype was recorded at least ten times. V usage is TRBV4-1 and J usage is TRBJ1-1; 8 bases map to TRBD1. CDR3 size: 18 residues. The trim removed 0 bases at V and 1 base at J, leaving 10 bases unmatched. In germline, CDR1 is MGHRA, CDR2 YSYEKL. The CDR3 DNA reads as TGCGCCAGCAGCCAAGATGGTGGGACAGGATGGGGGAACACTGAAGCTTTCTTT. This gives the protein CASSQDGGTGWGNTEAFF.

This clonotype was counted between two and nine times. The chain recombines TRBV5-1 with TRBJ2-5, with 11 bases identical to TRBD1. From germline, CDR1 is SGHRS and CDR2 YFSETQ. The V gene end was trimmed by 4 bases and the J gene end by 1 base; junction bases not matched to a gene: 6. The CDR3 totals 16 residues. CDR3 nucleotide sequence: TGCGCCAGCAGCCCGGACAGGGGGCTTCCCCAAGAGACCCAGTACTTC. This translates into CASSPDRGLPQETQYF.

The sample holds many counts of this clonotype. This rearrangement joins TRBV4-3 to TRBJ2-2; 7 nucleotides match TRBD1. After removal of 4 bases from V and 4 bases from J, the junction contained 12 bases not matched to a gene. Germline V gene data show CDR1 as LGHNA and CDR2 as YSLEER. The CDR3 runs 17 residues. CDR3: CASSPRTGGLVTGELFF. The CDR3 DNA reads TGCGCCAGCAGCCCCCGGACAGGAGGACTTGTCACCGGGGAGCTGTTTTTT.

In this sample, this clonotype turned up many times. The gene calls are TRBV20-1 and TRBJ2-7; D gene unclear. V was trimmed by 2 bases and J by 1 base, leaving 6 bases between them. The CDR3 is 12 residues long. The germline gives CDR1 DFQATT, CDR2 SNEGSKA (reference sequence). CDR3 in DNA: TGCAGTGCTAGATACCGATCCTACGAGCAGTACGTC. It encodes CSARYRSYEQYV.

This clonotype was counted ten times or more. The chain recombines TRBV7-2 with TRBJ1-2, with a weak D call TRBD1 (5 bases). With 1 base removed from V and 3 bases from J, the gap between germline ends came to 6 bases. This CDR3 region has 13 residues. CDR1 and CDR2 from the germline V gene are SGHTA and FQGNSA. The CDR3 DNA is TGTGCCAGCAGCTTAGGACAGTACTATGGCTACACCTTC. Translated, it gives CASSLGQYYGYTF.